This paragraph reports one T cell receptor beta chain. This sample stems from a study of shared clonotypes between healthy human individuals. Terminally differentiated effector memory CD45RA+ cells were excluded from the naive CD8 cells, which were CD45RO-negative and positively selected for CCR7. Trimming shortened V by 7 bases and J by 9 bases, and 16 bases separated the two germline ends. The CDR3 extends over 12 amino acids. Germline assignment: CDR1 SQVTM and CDR2 ANQGSEA. Produced via immunoSEQ multiplex PCR; TCRdb's table is partial and in-frame only. The data hold about 820,000 clones, with about 91% observed a single time.

The sample comprised naive CD8+ T cells sorted from blood. The rearrangement joins TRBV29-1 to TRBJ2-1, with D possibly matching TRBD2 (5 bases). This clonotype was sampled from a young man in good health. CDR3 sequence reads: CSAAGGLVEQFF. The CDR3 DNA reads as TGCAGCGCCGCGGGTGGGTTGGTTGAGCAGTTCTTC.